This T cell receptor beta chain was identified during a study of response to subunit inactivated influenza vaccine. Remarks on this clonotype: Its antigen is undetermined.

Broader study findings: The authors put forward the suggestion that each seasonal influenza vaccination may bring in only a limited number of new T cells.

TCRdb passed the RT-PCR reads through MiXCR, listing each CDR3 protein once. The sample has fewer than 550,000 distinct CDR3 sequences, over 25% seen once; the top ten hold around 1.8%. The germline V and J ends were trimmed by 7 bases and 1 base, with 16 bases remaining between them. Germline CDR1 and CDR2: SNHLY and FYNNEI. The CDR3 is 15 amino acids. The material sequenced was CD4+ T cells sorted from PBMCs, taken around 5 days after vaccination. The source is a man aged 50 or older who received an inactivated influenza vaccine. The J gene is TRBJ2-5, the V gene TRBV2; D is undetermined. The CDR3 DNA sequence: TGTGCCAGCAAACCAGCGACCGTTACCCAAGAGACCCAGTACTTC. Protein sequence: CASKPATVTQETQYF.